A selection of T cell receptor beta chains follows, all from one sample in a study of blood T cell repertoires in COVID-19. TCRdb's copy holds only in-frame clones and misses some; the assay was immunoSEQ multiplex PCR. Of approximately 200,000 clones in the sample, around 81% were seen once. Sample: peripheral blood. The origin of the receptors is a woman in her fifties or sixties with acute or convalescent COVID-19. The CDR3 runs from the conserved cysteine through the conserved F or W. A D gene is named only where the DNA matches it firmly. Clone sizes are given selectively: once, few, many, or a class where the clone is expanded.

j_call: TRBJ2-6
v_call: TRBV3-1/TRBV3-2
clone_size: few
d_call: NA
cdr3_aa: CASSQGTLSGAGANVLTF
cdr3_nt: TGTGCCAGCAGCCAAGGGACACTTTCAGGAGCTGGGGCCAACGTCCTGACTTTC

j_call: TRBJ1-2
v_call: TRBV5-1
clone_size: NA
d_call: TRBD1
cdr3_aa: CASSIPGQDNGYTF
cdr3_nt: TGCGCCAGCAGCATTCCCGGACAGGATAACGGCTACACCTTC

j_call: TRBJ2-1
v_call: TRBV18
clone_size: NA
d_call: TRBD2
cdr3_aa: CASSPLAAGGPPGPGNEQFF
cdr3_nt: TGTGCCAGCTCACCACTCGCAGCGGGGGGCCCTCCCGGACCGGGGAATGAGCAGTTCTTC

j_call: TRBJ1-1
v_call: TRBV12-5
clone_size: NA
d_call: NA
cdr3_aa: CASGFAGLTEAFF
cdr3_nt: TGTGCTAGTGGTTTCGCGGGGTTGACTGAAGCTTTCTTT

j_call: TRBJ1-6
v_call: TRBV9
clone_size: NA
d_call: NA
cdr3_aa: CASSVLPTGNSPLHF
cdr3_nt: TGTGCCAGCAGCGTCCTCCCGACGGGTAATTCACCCCTCCACTTT

j_call: TRBJ2-4
v_call: TRBV30
clone_size: NA
d_call: TRBD2
cdr3_aa: CAWSGTSGGNIQYF
cdr3_nt: TGTGCCTGGAGCGGGACTAGCGGGGGAAACATTCAGTACTTC

j_call: TRBJ1-5
v_call: TRBV4-2
clone_size: NA
d_call: TRBD1
cdr3_aa: CASSRTGENQPQHF
cdr3_nt: TGTGCCAGCAGCCGGACAGGGGAAAATCAGCCCCAGCATTTT

j_call: TRBJ2-1
v_call: TRBV9
clone_size: once
d_call: NA
cdr3_aa: CASSPTRGGEQFF
cdr3_nt: TGTGCCAGCAGCCCCACGCGGGGTGGTGAGCAGTTCTTC

j_call: TRBJ1-1
v_call: TRBV3-1/TRBV3-2
clone_size: NA
d_call: TRBD1
cdr3_aa: CASRPGQGLITEAFF
cdr3_nt: TGTGCCAGCAGACCGGGACAGGGGTTGATCACTGAAGCTTTCTTT

j_call: TRBJ1-2
v_call: TRBV9
clone_size: NA
d_call: NA
cdr3_aa: CASSPGGGYGVGGYTF
cdr3_nt: TGTGCCAGCAGCCCAGGCGGAGGGTACGGAGTGGGTGGCTACACCTTC

j_call: TRBJ2-2
v_call: TRBV5-1
clone_size: few
d_call: TRBD1
cdr3_aa: CASSLLPGGQGMSGELFF
cdr3_nt: TGCGCCAGCAGCCTACTACCAGGGGGACAGGGGATGAGCGGGGAGCTGTTTTTT

j_call: TRBJ1-3
v_call: TRBV7-9
clone_size: few
d_call: TRBD1
cdr3_aa: CASTPDRFSGNTIYF
cdr3_nt: TGTGCCAGCACCCCGGACAGGTTCTCTGGAAACACCATATATTTT

j_call: TRBJ2-3
v_call: TRBV12-5
clone_size: NA
d_call: NA
cdr3_aa: CASGLRDTQYF
cdr3_nt: TGTGCTAGTGGACTGAGGGATACGCAGTATTTT

j_call: TRBJ1-1
v_call: TRBV7-8
clone_size: NA
d_call: NA
cdr3_aa: CASSLRYRVENEAFF
cdr3_nt: TGTGCCAGCAGCTTAAGGTACAGGGTAGAGAATGAAGCTTTCTTT

j_call: TRBJ2-1
v_call: TRBV2
clone_size: NA
d_call: NA
cdr3_aa: CASSLQTGNNEQFF
cdr3_nt: TGTGCCAGCAGTCTTCAGACAGGCAACAATGAGCAGTTCTTC

j_call: TRBJ1-1
v_call: TRBV2
clone_size: NA
d_call: NA
cdr3_aa: CASSDSGWMFEAFF
cdr3_nt: TGTGCCAGCAGTGACTCGGGGTGGATGTTTGAAGCTTTCTTT